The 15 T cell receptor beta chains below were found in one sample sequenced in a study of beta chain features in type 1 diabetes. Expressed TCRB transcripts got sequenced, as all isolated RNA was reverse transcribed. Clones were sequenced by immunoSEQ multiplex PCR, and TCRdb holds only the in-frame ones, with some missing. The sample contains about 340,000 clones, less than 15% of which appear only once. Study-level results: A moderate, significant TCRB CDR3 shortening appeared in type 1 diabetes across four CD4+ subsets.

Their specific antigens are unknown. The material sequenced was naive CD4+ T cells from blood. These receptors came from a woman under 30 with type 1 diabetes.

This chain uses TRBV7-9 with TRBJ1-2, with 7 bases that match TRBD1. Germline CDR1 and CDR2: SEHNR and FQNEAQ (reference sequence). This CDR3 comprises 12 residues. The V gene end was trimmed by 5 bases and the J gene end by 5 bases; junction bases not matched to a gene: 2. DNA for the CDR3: TGTGCCAGCAGCGAGACAGGGTATGGCTACACCTTC. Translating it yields CASSETGYGYTF.

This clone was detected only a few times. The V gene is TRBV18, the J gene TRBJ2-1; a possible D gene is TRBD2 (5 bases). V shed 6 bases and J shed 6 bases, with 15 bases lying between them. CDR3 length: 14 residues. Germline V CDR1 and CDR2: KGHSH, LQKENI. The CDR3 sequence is CASSPSEGGNEQFF. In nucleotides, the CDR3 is TGTGCCAGCTCTCCGTCAGAAGGAGGCAATGAGCAGTTCTTC.

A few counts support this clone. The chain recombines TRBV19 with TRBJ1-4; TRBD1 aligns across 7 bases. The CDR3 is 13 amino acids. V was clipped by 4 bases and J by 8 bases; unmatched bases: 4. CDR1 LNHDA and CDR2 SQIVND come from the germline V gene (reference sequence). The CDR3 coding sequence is TGTGCCAGTAGTAGACAGGGTCGGGAAAAACTGTTTTTT. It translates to CASSRQGREKLFF.

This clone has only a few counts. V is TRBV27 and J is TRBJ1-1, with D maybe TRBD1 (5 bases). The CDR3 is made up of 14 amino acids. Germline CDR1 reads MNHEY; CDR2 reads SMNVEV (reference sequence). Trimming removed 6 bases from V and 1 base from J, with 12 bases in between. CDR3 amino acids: CASSRDGRNTEAFF. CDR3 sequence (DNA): TGTGCCAGCAGCCGGGACGGGAGGAACACTGAAGCTTTCTTT.

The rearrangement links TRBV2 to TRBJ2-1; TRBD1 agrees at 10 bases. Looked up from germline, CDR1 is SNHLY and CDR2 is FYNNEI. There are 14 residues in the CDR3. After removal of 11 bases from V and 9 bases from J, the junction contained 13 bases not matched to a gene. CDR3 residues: CAGRRDRGSGEQFF. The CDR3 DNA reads TGTGCCGGGAGAAGGGACAGGGGTTCGGGTGAGCAGTTCTTC.

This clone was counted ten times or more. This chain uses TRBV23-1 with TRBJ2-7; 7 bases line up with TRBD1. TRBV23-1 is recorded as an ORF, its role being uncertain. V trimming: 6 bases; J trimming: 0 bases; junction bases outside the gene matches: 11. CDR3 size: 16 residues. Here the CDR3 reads CASRLEPGQLSYEQYV. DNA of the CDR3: TGCGCCAGCAGGTTAGAGCCGGGACAGCTCTCCTACGAGCAGTACGTC.

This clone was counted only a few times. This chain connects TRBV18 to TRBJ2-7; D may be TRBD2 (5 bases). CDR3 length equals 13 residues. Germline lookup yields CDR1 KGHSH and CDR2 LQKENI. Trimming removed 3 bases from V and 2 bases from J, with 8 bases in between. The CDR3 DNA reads TGTGCCAGCTCACCCCCGGGGACCTACGAGCAGTACTTC. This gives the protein CASSPPGTYEQYF.

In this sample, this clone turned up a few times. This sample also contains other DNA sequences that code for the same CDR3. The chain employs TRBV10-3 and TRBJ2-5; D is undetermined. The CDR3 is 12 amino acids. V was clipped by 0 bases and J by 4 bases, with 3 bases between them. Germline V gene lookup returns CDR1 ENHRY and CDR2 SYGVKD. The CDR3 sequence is CAISESRETQYF. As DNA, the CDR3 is TGTGCCATCAGTGAGTCGCGAGAGACCCAGTACTTC.

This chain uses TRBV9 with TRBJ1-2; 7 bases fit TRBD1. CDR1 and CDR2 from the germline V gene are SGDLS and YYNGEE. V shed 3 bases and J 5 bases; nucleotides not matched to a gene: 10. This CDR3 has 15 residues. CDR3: CASSAMGGQLYGYTF. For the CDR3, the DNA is TGTGCCAGCAGCGCCATGGGGGGACAGCTATATGGCTACACCTTC. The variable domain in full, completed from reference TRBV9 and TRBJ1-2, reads DSGVTQTPKHLITATGQRVTLRCSPRSGDLSVYWYQQSLDQGLQFLIQYYNGEERAKGNILERFSAQQFPDLHSELNLSSLELGDSALYFCASSAMGGQLYGYTFGSGTRLTVV.

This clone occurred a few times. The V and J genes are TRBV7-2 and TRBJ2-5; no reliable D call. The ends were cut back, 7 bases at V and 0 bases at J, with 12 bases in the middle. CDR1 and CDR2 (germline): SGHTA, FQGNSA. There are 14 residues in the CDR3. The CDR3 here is CASTRPRDQETQYF. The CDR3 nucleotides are TGTGCCAGCACCCGACCTCGGGACCAAGAGACCCAGTACTTC.

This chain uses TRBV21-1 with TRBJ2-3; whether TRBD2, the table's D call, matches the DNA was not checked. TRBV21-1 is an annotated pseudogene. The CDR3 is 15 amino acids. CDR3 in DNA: TGTGCCAGCAGCACTAGCGGCCGTCCCCCAGATACGCAGTATTTT. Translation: CASSTSGRPPDTQYF.

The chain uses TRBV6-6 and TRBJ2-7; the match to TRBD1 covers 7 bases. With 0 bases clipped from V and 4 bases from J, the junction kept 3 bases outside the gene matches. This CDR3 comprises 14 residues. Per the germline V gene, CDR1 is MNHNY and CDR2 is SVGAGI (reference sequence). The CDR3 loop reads CASSYSGQPYEQYV. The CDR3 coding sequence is TGTGCCAGCAGTTACTCGGGACAGCCGTACGAGCAGTACGTC.

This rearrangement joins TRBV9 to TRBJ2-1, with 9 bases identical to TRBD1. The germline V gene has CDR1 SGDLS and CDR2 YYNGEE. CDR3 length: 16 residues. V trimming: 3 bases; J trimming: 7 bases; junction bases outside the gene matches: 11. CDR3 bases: TGTGCCAGCAGCGCAAGAACTGGACAGGGGTGGAATGAGCAGTTCTTC. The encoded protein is CASSARTGQGWNEQFF.

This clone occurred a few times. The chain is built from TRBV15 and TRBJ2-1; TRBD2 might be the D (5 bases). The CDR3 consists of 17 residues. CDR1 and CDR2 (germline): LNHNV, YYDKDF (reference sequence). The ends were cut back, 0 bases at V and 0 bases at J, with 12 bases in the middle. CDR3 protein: CATSRDPAGPSYNEQFF. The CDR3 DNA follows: TGTGCCACCAGCAGAGATCCGGCGGGCCCCTCCTACAATGAGCAGTTCTTC.

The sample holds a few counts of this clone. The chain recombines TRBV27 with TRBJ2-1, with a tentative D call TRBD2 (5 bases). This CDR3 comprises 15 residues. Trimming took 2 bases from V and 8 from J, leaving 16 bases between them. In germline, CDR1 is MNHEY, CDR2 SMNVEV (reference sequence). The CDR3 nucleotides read TGTGCCAGCAGTTTAAAGGCGGTCCTGCGGGATGAGCAGTTCTTC. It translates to CASSLKAVLRDEQFF.